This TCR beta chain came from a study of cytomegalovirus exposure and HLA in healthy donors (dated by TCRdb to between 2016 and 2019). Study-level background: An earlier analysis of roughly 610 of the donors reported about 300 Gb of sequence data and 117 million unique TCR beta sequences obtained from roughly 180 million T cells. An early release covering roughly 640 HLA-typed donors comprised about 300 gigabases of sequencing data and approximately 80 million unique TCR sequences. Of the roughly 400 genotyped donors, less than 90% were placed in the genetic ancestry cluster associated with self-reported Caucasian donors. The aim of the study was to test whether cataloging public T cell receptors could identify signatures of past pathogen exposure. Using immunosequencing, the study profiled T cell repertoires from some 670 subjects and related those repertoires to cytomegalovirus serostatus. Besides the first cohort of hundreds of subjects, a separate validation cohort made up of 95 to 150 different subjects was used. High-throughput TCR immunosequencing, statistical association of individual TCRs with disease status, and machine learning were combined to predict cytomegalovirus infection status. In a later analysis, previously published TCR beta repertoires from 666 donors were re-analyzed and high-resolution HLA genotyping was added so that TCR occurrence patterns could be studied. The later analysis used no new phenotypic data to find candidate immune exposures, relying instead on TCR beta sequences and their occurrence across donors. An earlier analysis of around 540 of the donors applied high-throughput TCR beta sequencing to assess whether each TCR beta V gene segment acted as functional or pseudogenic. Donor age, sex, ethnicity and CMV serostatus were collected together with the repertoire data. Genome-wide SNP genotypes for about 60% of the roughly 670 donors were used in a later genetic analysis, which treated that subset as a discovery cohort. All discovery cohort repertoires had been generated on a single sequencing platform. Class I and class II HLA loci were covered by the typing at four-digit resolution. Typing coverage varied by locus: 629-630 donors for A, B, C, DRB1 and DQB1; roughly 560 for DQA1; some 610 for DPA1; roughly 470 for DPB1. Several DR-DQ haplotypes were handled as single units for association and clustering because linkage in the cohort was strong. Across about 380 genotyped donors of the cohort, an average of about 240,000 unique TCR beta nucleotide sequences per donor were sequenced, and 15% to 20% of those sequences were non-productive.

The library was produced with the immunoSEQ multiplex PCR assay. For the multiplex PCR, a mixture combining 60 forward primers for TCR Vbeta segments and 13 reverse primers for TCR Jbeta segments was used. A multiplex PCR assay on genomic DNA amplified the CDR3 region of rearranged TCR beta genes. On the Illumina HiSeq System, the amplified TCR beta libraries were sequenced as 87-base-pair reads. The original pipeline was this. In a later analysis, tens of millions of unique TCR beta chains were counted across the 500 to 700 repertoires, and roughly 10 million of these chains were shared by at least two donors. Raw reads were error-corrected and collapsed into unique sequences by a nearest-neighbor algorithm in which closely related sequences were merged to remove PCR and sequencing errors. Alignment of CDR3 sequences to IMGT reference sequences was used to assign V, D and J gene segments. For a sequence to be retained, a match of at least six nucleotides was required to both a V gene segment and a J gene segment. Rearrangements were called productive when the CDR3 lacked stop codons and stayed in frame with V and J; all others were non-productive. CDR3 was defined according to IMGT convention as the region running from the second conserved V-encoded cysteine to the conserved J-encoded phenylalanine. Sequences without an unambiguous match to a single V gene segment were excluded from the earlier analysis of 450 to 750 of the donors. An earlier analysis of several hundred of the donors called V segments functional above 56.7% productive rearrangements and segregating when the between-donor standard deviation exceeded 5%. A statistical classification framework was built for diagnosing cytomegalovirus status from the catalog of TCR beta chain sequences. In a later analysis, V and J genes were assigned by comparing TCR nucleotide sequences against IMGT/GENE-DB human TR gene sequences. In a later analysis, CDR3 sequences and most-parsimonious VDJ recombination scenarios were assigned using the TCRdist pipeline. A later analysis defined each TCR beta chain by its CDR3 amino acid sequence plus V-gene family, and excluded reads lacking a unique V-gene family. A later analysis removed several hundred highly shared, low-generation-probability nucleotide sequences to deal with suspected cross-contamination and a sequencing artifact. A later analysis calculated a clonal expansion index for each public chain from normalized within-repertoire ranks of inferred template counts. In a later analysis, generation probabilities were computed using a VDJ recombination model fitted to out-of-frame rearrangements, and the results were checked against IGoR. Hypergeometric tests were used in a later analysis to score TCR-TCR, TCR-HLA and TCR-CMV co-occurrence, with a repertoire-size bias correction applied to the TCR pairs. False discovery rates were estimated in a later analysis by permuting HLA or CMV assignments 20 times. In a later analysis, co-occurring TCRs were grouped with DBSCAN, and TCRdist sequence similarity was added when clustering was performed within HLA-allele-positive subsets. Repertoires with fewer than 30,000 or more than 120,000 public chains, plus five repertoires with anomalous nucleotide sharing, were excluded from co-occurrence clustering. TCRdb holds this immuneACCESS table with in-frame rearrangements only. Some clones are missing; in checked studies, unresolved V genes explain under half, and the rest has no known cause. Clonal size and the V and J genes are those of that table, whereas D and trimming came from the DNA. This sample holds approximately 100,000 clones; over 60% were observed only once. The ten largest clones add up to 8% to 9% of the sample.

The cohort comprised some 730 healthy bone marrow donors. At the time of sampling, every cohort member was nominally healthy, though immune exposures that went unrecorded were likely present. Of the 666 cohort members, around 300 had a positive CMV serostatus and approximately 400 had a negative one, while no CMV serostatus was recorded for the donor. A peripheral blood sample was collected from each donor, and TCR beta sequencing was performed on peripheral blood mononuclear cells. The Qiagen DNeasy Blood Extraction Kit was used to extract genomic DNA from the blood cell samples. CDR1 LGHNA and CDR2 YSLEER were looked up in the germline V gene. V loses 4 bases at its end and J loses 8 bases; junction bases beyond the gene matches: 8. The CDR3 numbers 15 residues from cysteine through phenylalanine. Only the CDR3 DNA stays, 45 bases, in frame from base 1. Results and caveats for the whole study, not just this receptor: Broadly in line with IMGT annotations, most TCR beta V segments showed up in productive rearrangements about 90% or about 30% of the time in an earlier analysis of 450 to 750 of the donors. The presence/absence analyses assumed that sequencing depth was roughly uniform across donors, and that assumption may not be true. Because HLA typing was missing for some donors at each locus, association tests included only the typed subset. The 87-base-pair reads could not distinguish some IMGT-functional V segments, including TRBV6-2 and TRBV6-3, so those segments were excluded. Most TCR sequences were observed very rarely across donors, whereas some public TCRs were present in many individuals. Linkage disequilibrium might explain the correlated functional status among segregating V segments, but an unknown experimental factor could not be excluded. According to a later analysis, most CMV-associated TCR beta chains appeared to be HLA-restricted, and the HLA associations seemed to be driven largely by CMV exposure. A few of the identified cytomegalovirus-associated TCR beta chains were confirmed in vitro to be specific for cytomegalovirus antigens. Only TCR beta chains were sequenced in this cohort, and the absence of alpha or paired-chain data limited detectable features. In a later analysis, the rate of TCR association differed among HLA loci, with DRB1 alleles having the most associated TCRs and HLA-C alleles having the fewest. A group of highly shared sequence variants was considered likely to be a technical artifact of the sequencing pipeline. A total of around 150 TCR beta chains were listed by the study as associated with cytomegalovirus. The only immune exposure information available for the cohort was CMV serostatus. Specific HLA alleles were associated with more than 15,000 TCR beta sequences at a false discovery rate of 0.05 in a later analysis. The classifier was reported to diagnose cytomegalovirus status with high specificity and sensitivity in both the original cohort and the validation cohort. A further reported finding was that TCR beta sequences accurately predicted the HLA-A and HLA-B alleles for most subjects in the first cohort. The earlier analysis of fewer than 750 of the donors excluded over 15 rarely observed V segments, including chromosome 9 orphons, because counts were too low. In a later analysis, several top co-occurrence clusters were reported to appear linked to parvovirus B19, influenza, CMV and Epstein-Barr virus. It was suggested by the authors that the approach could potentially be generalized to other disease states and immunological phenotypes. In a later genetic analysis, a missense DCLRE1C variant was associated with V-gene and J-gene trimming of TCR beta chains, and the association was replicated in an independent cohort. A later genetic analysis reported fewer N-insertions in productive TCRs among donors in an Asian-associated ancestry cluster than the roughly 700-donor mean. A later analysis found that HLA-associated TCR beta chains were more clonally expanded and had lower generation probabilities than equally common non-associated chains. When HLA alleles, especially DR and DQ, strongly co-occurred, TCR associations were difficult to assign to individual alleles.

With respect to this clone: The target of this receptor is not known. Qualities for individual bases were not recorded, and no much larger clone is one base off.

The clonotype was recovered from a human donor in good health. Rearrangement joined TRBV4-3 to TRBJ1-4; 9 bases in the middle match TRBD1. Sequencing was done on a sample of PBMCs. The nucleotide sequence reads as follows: TGCGCCAGCAGCCCCCTCGGGACAGGGATAGAAAAACTGTTTTTT. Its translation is CASSPLGTGIEKLFF.